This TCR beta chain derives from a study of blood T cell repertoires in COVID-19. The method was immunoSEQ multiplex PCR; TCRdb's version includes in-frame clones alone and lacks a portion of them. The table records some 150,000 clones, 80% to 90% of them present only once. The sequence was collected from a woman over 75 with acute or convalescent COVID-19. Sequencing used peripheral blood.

CDR3 in amino acids: CASNQGPSNYGYTF. As DNA, the CDR3 is TGTGCCAGTAATCAGGGCCCGAGTAACTATGGCTACACCTTC. The gene calls are TRBV19 and TRBJ1-2; TRBD1 is a possible D gene (5 bases). The CDR3 contains 14 residues. Looked up from germline, CDR1 is LNHDA and CDR2 is SQIVND (reference sequence). The ends were cut back, 7 bases at V and 1 base at J, with 13 bases in the middle.